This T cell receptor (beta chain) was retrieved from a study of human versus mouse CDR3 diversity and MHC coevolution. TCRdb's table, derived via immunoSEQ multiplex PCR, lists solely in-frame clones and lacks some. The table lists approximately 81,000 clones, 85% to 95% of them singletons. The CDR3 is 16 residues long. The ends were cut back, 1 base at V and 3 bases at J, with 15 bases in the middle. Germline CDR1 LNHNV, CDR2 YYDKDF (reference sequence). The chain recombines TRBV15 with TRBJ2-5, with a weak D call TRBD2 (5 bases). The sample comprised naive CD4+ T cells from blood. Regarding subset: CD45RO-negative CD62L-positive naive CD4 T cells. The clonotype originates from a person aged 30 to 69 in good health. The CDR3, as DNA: TGTGCCACCAGCAGAGGAGGCAGTGGAGGAAAAGAGACCCAGTACTTC. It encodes CATSRGGSGGKETQYF.